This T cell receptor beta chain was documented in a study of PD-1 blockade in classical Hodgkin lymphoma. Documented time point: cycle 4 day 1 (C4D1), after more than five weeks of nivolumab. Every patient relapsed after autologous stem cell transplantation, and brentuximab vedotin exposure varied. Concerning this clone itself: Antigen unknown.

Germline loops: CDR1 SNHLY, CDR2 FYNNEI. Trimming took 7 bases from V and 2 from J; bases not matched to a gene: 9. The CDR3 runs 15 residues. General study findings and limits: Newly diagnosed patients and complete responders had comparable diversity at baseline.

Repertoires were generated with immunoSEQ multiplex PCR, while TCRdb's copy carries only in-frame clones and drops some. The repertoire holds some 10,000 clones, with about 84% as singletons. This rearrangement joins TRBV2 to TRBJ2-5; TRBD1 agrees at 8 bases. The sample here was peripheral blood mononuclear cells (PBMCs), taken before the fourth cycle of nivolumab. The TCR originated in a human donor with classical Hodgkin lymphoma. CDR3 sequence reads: CASTDRGWGQETQYF. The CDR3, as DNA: TGTGCCAGCACCGACAGGGGCTGGGGGCAAGAGACCCAGTACTTC.